In its sample, the clone carrying this T cell receptor (beta chain) ranks as medium-sized. The entry originates in a study of CD8 T cells in ankylosing spondylitis. TCRdb recomputed calls from the 5' RACE reads with MiXCR, one row per CDR3 protein. The sample includes around 300,000 distinct CDR3 sequences, less than 25% of them seen just once. The receptor was derived from a female donor with ankylosing spondylitis or in good health (not recorded which). Material: blood, either unsorted or a sorted T cell fraction (not recorded which).

In DNA, the CDR3 is TGTGCCAGCAGCTTCACGGGACTAGCGGGTCCCGGGGAGCTGTTTTTT. This codes for CASSFTGLAGPGELFF. The chain employs TRBV5-6 and TRBJ2-2; 12 nucleotides line up with TRBD2. Germline-derived CDR1 and CDR2 are SGHDT and YYEEEE. The V and J ends lost 2 bases and 6 bases, in that order; junction bases with no gene match: 5. The CDR3 covers 16 residues. Filled out from reference TRBV5-6 and TRBJ2-2, the complete variable domain reads DAGVTQSPTHLIKTRGQQVTLRCSPKSGHDTVSWYQQALGQGPQFIFQYYEEEERQRGNFPDRFSGHQFPNYSSELNVNALLLGDSALYLCASSFTGLAGPGELFFGEGSRLTVL.